This is a list of T cell receptor beta chains from one sample in a study of control samples from healthy donors and cancer patients. Sequenced by immunoSEQ multiplex PCR; TCRdb stores in-frame clones only, minus some. This table holds roughly 25,000 clones, just over 90% found once. Sequencing input: PBMCs. Source of these receptors: a man aged 50-59 years with lung cancer. Each CDR3 is given with its conserved first and last residue. The order of the fields is D gene, clone size, J gene, V gene, CDR3 DNA, CDR3 protein. The D gene is left open where the match is weak. The size field is filled for only some rows; it gives once, few, many or a size class.

D gene: TRBD1; clone size: -; J gene: TRBJ2-2; V gene: TRBV10-1; CDR3 DNA: TGCGCCAGCAGCCCCCACGGACAGGGGTTTTCCGGGGAGCTGTTTTTT; CDR3 protein: CASSPHGQGFSGELFF
D gene: -; clone size: -; J gene: TRBJ1-6; V gene: TRBV6-6; CDR3 DNA: TGTGCCAGCAGTTACCAGACAGCAAACTCACCCCTCCACTTT; CDR3 protein: CASSYQTANSPLHF
D gene: -; clone size: -; J gene: TRBJ2-1; V gene: TRBV14; CDR3 DNA: TGTGCCAGCAGCCTCTACAGAGGGTCGTACAATGAGCAGTTCTTC; CDR3 protein: CASSLYRGSYNEQFF
D gene: -; clone size: -; J gene: TRBJ2-7; V gene: TRBV19; CDR3 DNA: TGTGCCAGTAGTATAGGCGACCAAAGCTCCTACGAGCAGTACTTC; CDR3 protein: CASSIGDQSSYEQYF
D gene: -; clone size: -; J gene: TRBJ1-1; V gene: TRBV24-1; CDR3 DNA: TGTGCCACCAGGCCGACGGGCCCGGGGACTGAAGCTTTCTTT; CDR3 protein: CATRPTGPGTEAFF
D gene: TRBD1; clone size: -; J gene: TRBJ1-1; V gene: TRBV15; CDR3 DNA: TGTGCCACCAGCAGACGAACCCTACTAAGGACAGGGCGTGAGGCTGAAGCTTTCTTT; CDR3 protein: CATSRRTLLRTGREAEAFF
D gene: TRBD1; clone size: -; J gene: TRBJ1-1; V gene: TRBV7-3; CDR3 DNA: TGTGCCAGCAGCGTACAGGGGGTCAGCACTGAAGCTTTCTTT; CDR3 protein: CASSVQGVSTEAFF
D gene: -; clone size: -; J gene: TRBJ1-1; V gene: TRBV30; CDR3 DNA: TGTGCCTGGATGTTTGGGTCTGAAGCTTTCTTT; CDR3 protein: CAWMFGSEAFF
D gene: TRBD2; clone size: -; J gene: TRBJ2-5; V gene: TRBV5-1; CDR3 DNA: TGCGCCAGCAGCCGAGGGACTAGCGGGGGAGGAGAGACCCAGTACTTC; CDR3 protein: CASSRGTSGGGETQYF
D gene: TRBD2; clone size: -; J gene: TRBJ2-3; V gene: TRBV10-3; CDR3 DNA: TGTGCCATCAGTGCCGGGGACCCCGCGGGGGGCACGCAGTATTTT; CDR3 protein: CAISAGDPAGGTQYF
D gene: TRBD1; clone size: -; J gene: TRBJ1-5; V gene: TRBV10-3; CDR3 DNA: TGTGCCATCAGTGACTACGCGACAGGGAGCAATCAGCCCCAGCATTTT; CDR3 protein: CAISDYATGSNQPQHF
D gene: TRBD1; clone size: -; J gene: TRBJ2-7; V gene: TRBV12-5; CDR3 DNA: TGTGCTAGTGCCAAGACAGGGAAAGGCTACGAGCAGTACTTC; CDR3 protein: CASAKTGKGYEQYF
D gene: TRBD1; clone size: -; J gene: TRBJ2-3; V gene: TRBV10-1; CDR3 DNA: TGCGCCAGCAGCTCGGACAGGGGGCCTTTTTCCACAGATACGCAGTATTTT; CDR3 protein: CASSSDRGPFSTDTQYF
D gene: TRBD1; clone size: -; J gene: TRBJ2-7; V gene: TRBV27; CDR3 DNA: TGTGCCAGCAGGCCGGCCCCCGGGACAGCAATTGAATACGAGCAGTACTTC; CDR3 protein: CASRPAPGTAIEYEQYF
D gene: -; clone size: -; J gene: TRBJ1-6; V gene: TRBV6-5; CDR3 DNA: TGTGCCAGCAGTTCGGACGCTAATCAGGCCCTCCACTTT; CDR3 protein: CASSSDANQALHF
D gene: -; clone size: -; J gene: TRBJ1-1; V gene: TRBV12-3/TRBV12-4; CDR3 DNA: TGTGCCAGCAATCCTCGGGGAGACACTGAAGCTTTCTTT; CDR3 protein: CASNPRGDTEAFF
D gene: TRBD1; clone size: -; J gene: TRBJ1-2; V gene: TRBV5-5; CDR3 DNA: TGTGCCAGCAGTATCAGTCCCGGGACAGAAGTCTATGGCTACACCTTC; CDR3 protein: CASSISPGTEVYGYTF
D gene: TRBD1; clone size: -; J gene: TRBJ1-5; V gene: TRBV5-3; CDR3 DNA: TGTGCCAGAAGCTTGCCCGACAGGGAAGGTCCCTCTATTGGCCGACAGCCCCAGCATTTT; CDR3 protein: CARSLPDREGPSIGRQPQHF
D gene: -; clone size: -; J gene: TRBJ1-5; V gene: TRBV6-2/TRBV6-3; CDR3 DNA: TGTGCCAGCAGTTACGGGGGAAGAGGCGGGAATCAGCCCCAGCATTTT; CDR3 protein: CASSYGGRGGNQPQHF
D gene: TRBD1; clone size: -; J gene: TRBJ1-4; V gene: TRBV12-5; CDR3 DNA: TGTGCTAACCACAGGGGCGGTGAAAAACTGTTTTTT; CDR3 protein: CANHRGGEKLFF
D gene: -; clone size: -; J gene: TRBJ2-3; V gene: TRBV12-3/TRBV12-4; CDR3 DNA: TGTGTCACGACTACTAGCACAGATACGCAGTATTTT; CDR3 protein: CVTTTSTDTQYF
D gene: -; clone size: -; J gene: TRBJ2-3; V gene: TRBV6-5; CDR3 DNA: TGTGCCAGCAGTTACGGGGGGGGGCGCGGAACAGATACGCAGTATTTT; CDR3 protein: CASSYGGGRGTDTQYF
D gene: -; clone size: once; J gene: TRBJ1-2; V gene: TRBV19; CDR3 DNA: TGTGCCAGTAGTATTATTCAGGGCGGAAACTATGGCTACACCTTC; CDR3 protein: CASSIIQGGNYGYTF
D gene: -; clone size: few; J gene: TRBJ1-2; V gene: TRBV6-1; CDR3 DNA: TGTGCCAGCAGTGAGCCATTTACCCATGGCTACACCTTC; CDR3 protein: CASSEPFTHGYTF
D gene: TRBD1; clone size: -; J gene: TRBJ2-7; V gene: TRBV20-1; CDR3 DNA: TGCAGTGCCAGTCGAACCGGGACAGGGGATTACGAGCAGTACTTC; CDR3 protein: CSASRTGTGDYEQYF
D gene: -; clone size: once; J gene: TRBJ2-7; V gene: TRBV20-1; CDR3 DNA: TGCAGTGCGTTACAGGGAGACGAGCAGTACTTC; CDR3 protein: CSALQGDEQYF
D gene: TRBD1; clone size: -; J gene: TRBJ2-1; V gene: TRBV25-1; CDR3 DNA: TGTGCCAGCAGTGACCTCCGGGACAGCCAATACAATGAGCAGTTCTTC; CDR3 protein: CASSDLRDSQYNEQFF
D gene: -; clone size: few; J gene: TRBJ2-2; V gene: TRBV11-2; CDR3 DNA: TGTGCCAGCAGCTTCCGAAAAGTCGGGGAGCTGTTTTTT; CDR3 protein: CASSFRKVGELFF
D gene: TRBD1; clone size: -; J gene: TRBJ2-7; V gene: TRBV7-2; CDR3 DNA: TGTGCCAGCAGCTCTGGGACAGGTCGCTACGAGCAGTACTTC; CDR3 protein: CASSSGTGRYEQYF
D gene: TRBD1; clone size: -; J gene: TRBJ1-1; V gene: TRBV30; CDR3 DNA: TGTGCCTGTAAAGACAGGGAGGAAGAAGCTTTCTTT; CDR3 protein: CACKDREEEAFF
D gene: TRBD1; clone size: -; J gene: TRBJ2-5; V gene: TRBV24-1; CDR3 DNA: TGTGCCACCAGTGATGTTGACAGGGGTGGGCAAGAGACCCAGTACTTC; CDR3 protein: CATSDVDRGGQETQYF
D gene: -; clone size: once; J gene: TRBJ2-3; V gene: TRBV9; CDR3 DNA: TGTGCCAGCAGCGTAGGGGAAGGACGACCCAGCACAGATACGCAGTATTTT; CDR3 protein: CASSVGEGRPSTDTQYF
D gene: -; clone size: -; J gene: TRBJ2-3; V gene: TRBV6-1; CDR3 DNA: TGTGCCAGCAGTGAAGACGGCTGGACAGATACGCAGTATTTT; CDR3 protein: CASSEDGWTDTQYF
D gene: -; clone size: -; J gene: TRBJ2-7; V gene: TRBV30; CDR3 DNA: TGTGCCTGGACAGGGTCCTACGAGCAGTACTTC; CDR3 protein: CAWTGSYEQYF
D gene: -; clone size: -; J gene: TRBJ1-2; V gene: TRBV6-1; CDR3 DNA: TGTGCCGGCAGTGATGAAGGCGACGTTTATGGCTACACCTTC; CDR3 protein: CAGSDEGDVYGYTF
D gene: TRBD1; clone size: -; J gene: TRBJ2-3; V gene: TRBV28; CDR3 DNA: TGTGCCAGCAGTCGGGACAGGGAGGCAGATACGCAGTATTTT; CDR3 protein: CASSRDREADTQYF
D gene: -; clone size: few; J gene: TRBJ1-1; V gene: TRBV19; CDR3 DNA: TGTGCCAGTAGTATCAGGGTAGGGGGGGGAGGCACTGAAGCTTTCTTT; CDR3 protein: CASSIRVGGGGTEAFF
D gene: -; clone size: -; J gene: TRBJ2-1; V gene: TRBV5-1; CDR3 DNA: TGCGCCAGCAGCTTGACGCTAGCCCATGAGCAGTTCTTC; CDR3 protein: CASSLTLAHEQFF
D gene: -; clone size: few; J gene: TRBJ2-7; V gene: TRBV3-1/TRBV3-2; CDR3 DNA: TGTGCCAGCAGCCGGGACGGGACCTACGAGCAGTACTTC; CDR3 protein: CASSRDGTYEQYF
D gene: -; clone size: -; J gene: TRBJ1-5; V gene: TRBV6-5; CDR3 DNA: TGTGCCGCCCAAGAGGGGTTGATTCAGCCCCAGCATTTT; CDR3 protein: CAAQEGLIQPQHF
D gene: -; clone size: -; J gene: TRBJ2-1; V gene: TRBV3-1/TRBV3-2; CDR3 DNA: TGTGCCAGCAGCCAGGGGGCCCCCAATGAGCAGTTCTTC; CDR3 protein: CASSQGAPNEQFF
D gene: TRBD2; clone size: once; J gene: TRBJ2-1; V gene: TRBV11-3; CDR3 DNA: TGTGCCAGCTGTTCCAGCGGGGGTGAGCAGTTCTTC; CDR3 protein: CASCSSGGEQFF
D gene: TRBD1; clone size: -; J gene: TRBJ1-2; V gene: TRBV6-5; CDR3 DNA: TGTGCCAGCACTAAGGGACAGGGGTTCTATGGCTACACCTTC; CDR3 protein: CASTKGQGFYGYTF
D gene: TRBD1; clone size: -; J gene: TRBJ2-7; V gene: TRBV10-3; CDR3 DNA: TGTGCCATCAGTGAGTCCAGGGGGTCCTACGAGCAGTACTTC; CDR3 protein: CAISESRGSYEQYF
D gene: -; clone size: -; J gene: TRBJ2-7; V gene: TRBV30; CDR3 DNA: TGTGCCTGGAGTGTAGGGGGTGAGCAGTACTTC; CDR3 protein: CAWSVGGEQYF
D gene: -; clone size: -; J gene: TRBJ2-7; V gene: TRBV14; CDR3 DNA: TGTGCCAGCAGCCGAAGTTACGAGCAGTACTTC; CDR3 protein: CASSRSYEQYF
D gene: -; clone size: -; J gene: TRBJ1-6; V gene: TRBV7-2; CDR3 DNA: TGTGCCAGCAGCTTACTTCAGGGGCTGAATTCACCCCTCCACTTT; CDR3 protein: CASSLLQGLNSPLHF
D gene: TRBD1; clone size: -; J gene: TRBJ2-2; V gene: TRBV27; CDR3 DNA: TGTGCCAGCAGTTGGACAGGGGGTTCCACCGGGGAGCTGTTTTTT; CDR3 protein: CASSWTGGSTGELFF
D gene: -; clone size: -; J gene: TRBJ2-5; V gene: TRBV7-9; CDR3 DNA: TGTGCCAGCAGCTTAGTGGGGCAGAACCAAGAGACCCAGTACTTC; CDR3 protein: CASSLVGQNQETQYF
D gene: TRBD1; clone size: -; J gene: TRBJ2-7; V gene: TRBV6-5; CDR3 DNA: TGTGCCAGCAGTTACGACAGGGCCTCCTACGAGCAGTACTTC; CDR3 protein: CASSYDRASYEQYF
D gene: -; clone size: -; J gene: TRBJ1-2; V gene: TRBV3-1/TRBV3-2; CDR3 DNA: TGTGCCAGCAGCCAAGATTTTAGATCTGGCTACACCTTC; CDR3 protein: CASSQDFRSGYTF
D gene: TRBD2; clone size: -; J gene: TRBJ2-1; V gene: TRBV6-2/TRBV6-3; CDR3 DNA: TGTGCCAGCAGTAGGACTAGCGGGCCCAATGAGCAGTTCTTC; CDR3 protein: CASSRTSGPNEQFF
D gene: -; clone size: -; J gene: TRBJ1-5; V gene: TRBV2; CDR3 DNA: TGTGCCAGCAGTTTTGACAAGAATCAGCCCCAGCATTTT; CDR3 protein: CASSFDKNQPQHF